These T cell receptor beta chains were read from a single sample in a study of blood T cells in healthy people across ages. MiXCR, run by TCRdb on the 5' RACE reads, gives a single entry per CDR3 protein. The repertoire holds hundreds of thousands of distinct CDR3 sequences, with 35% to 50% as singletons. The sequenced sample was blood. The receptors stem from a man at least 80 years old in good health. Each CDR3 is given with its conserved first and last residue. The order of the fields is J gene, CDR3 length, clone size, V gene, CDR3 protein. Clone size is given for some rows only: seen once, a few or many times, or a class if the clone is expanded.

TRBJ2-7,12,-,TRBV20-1,CSARAPNNEQYF
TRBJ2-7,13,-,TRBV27,CASSFAASYEQYF
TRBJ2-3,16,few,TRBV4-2,CASSQEGGGGPDTQYF
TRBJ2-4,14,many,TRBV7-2,CAAGGVGAKNIQYF
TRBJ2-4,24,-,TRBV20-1,CSARDVQPFRDLGTNLLAKSIQYF
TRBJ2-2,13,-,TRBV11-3,CASSLLGSGELFF
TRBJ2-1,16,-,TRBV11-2,CASSLDRTSGRAGQFF
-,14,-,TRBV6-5,CASAKGGDQETQYF
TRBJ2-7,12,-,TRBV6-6,CASSPLGCEQYF
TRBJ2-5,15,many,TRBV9,CASSVGDEYQETQYF
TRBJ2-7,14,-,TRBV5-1,CASSWDVGQTEQYF
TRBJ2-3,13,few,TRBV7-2,CASSPGTPDTQYF
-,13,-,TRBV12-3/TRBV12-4,CAIRDDNSYEQYF
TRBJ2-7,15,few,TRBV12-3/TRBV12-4,CASSLGQRVPYEQYF
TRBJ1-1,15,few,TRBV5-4,CASSFPPGRDTEAFF
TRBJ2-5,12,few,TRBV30,CAWGRGQETQYF
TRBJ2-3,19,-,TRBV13,CASSPPPAGGTPSTDTQYF
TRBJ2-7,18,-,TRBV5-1,CASSARKSGTGRIYEQYF
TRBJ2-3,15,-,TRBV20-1,CSARRGKGGTDTQYF
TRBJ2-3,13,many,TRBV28,CASTVGGGDTQYF
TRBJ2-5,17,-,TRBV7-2,CASSLRVVVGRRTTQYF
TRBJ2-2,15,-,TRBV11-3,CASSHQMGRTGELFF
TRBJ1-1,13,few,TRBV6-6,CASSYEQDTEAFF
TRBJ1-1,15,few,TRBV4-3,CASSQDLQRSTEAFF
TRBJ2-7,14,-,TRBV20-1,CSASEGALRDEQYF
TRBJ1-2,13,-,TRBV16,CASSEAVHYSYTF
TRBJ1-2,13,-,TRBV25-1,CASSEERGYGYTF
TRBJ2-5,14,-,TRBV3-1,CASSPRTGGKTQYF
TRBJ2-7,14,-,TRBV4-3,CASSQRRGTYEQYF
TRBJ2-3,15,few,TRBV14,CASSQDWSDRDTQYF
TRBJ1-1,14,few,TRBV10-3,CAISAKGMNTEAFF
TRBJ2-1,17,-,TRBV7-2,CASSLVGGGAGDNEQFF
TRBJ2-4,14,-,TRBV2,CASSGDRAKNIQYF
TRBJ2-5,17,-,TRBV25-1,CASSEYTSHSGQETQYF
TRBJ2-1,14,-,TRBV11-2,CASSYTTSSGEQFF
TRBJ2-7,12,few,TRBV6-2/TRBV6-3,CASSRSTYEQYF
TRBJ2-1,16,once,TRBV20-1,CSAGGLAGKMDNEQFF
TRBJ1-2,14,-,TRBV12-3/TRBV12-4,CASSLSGTGYGYTF
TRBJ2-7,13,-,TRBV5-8,CASSLSGGTEQYF
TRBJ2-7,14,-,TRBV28,CASSQGDVSYEQYF
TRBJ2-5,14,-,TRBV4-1,CASSQSGIQETQYF
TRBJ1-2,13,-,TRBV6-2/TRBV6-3,CASSYDSSYGYTF
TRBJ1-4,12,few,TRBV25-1,CAIKGPNEKLFF
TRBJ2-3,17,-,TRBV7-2,CASSLPSYLKGTDTQYF
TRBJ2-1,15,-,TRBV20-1,CSATQQGWSYNEQFF
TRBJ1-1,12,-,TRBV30,CAWRDREGEAFF
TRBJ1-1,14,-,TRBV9,CASSKTDIFSEAFF
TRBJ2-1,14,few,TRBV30,CAWMDKRSYNEQFF